The 25 T cell receptor beta chains given below trace back to one sample, sequenced in a study of vaccination effects on CD4 cells after COVID-19. These receptors have no known antigen. Before any sequencing was done, the ViraFEST assay used viral peptide pools to expand antigen-specific CD4+ T cells. Subsequent to a culture period of around 10 days, CD4+ T cells were isolated. Vaccinated recipients, who were negative for nucleocapsid antibodies, had no history of SARS-CoV-2 infection. Only in-frame clones appear in the TCRdb table, and some are missing; sequencing was by immunoSEQ multiplex PCR. The table has some 70,000 clones, about 80% seen once. The sequences come from CD4+ T cells from PBMCs cultured with SARS-CoV-2 spike peptides, collected before COVID-19 vaccination. Receptors were obtained from a human donor who received a COVID-19 vaccine.

The chain uses TRBV9 and TRBJ2-3, with 9 bases matching TRBD2. The CDR3 extends over 18 amino acids. Germline CDR1 reads SGDLS; CDR2 reads YYNGEE. V trimming: 2 bases; J trimming: 2 bases; junction bases outside the gene matches: 12. CDR3 coding DNA: TGTGCCAGCAGCGTGGGGCTAGCGGGGCGGGCGGTCACAGATACGCAGTATTTT. Amino acids: CASSVGLAGRAVTDTQYF.

The CDR3 protein is CASSLQRNTEAFF. CDR3 nucleotides: TGTGCCAGCAGCTTACAAAGGAACACTGAAGCTTTCTTT. This chain links TRBV7-2 with TRBJ1-1; D unresolved. Germline-derived CDR1 and CDR2 are SGHTA and FQGNSA. With 2 bases removed from V and 1 base from J, the gap between germline ends came to 5 bases. This CDR3 region has 13 residues.

The chain uses TRBV5-1 and TRBJ2-4; the D gene could be TRBD1 or TRBD2 (5 bases each). CDR1 and CDR2 from the germline V gene are SGHRS and YFSETQ. V lost 0 bases and J 9 bases, leaving 10 bases between the germline ends. CDR3 length: 13 residues. In DNA form, the CDR3 reads TGCGCCAGCAGCTTGGATTTGGGGACCATTCAGTACTTC. This codes for CASSLDLGTIQYF.

The rearrangement links TRBV12-3 or TRBV12-4 to TRBJ2-5; TRBD2 is a possible D gene (6 bases). This CDR3 spans 13 amino acids. Trimming pared 5 bases from V and 3 bases from J, leaving 10 bases between. CDR3 sequence (DNA): TGTGCCAGCAGTCTACTAGCAGAAGAGACCCAGTACTTC. Translation: CASSLLAEETQYF.

This chain joins TRBV18 and TRBJ1-2; 7 bases agree with TRBD1. The CDR3 loop spans 13 amino acids. V shed 6 bases, J shed 4 bases, and the junction held 5 bases outside the gene matches. Germline V gene data show CDR1 as KGHSH and CDR2 as LQKENI. The CDR3 region is CASSQGVTYGYTF. The CDR3, as DNA: TGTGCCAGCTCCCAGGGGGTTACCTATGGCTACACCTTC.

This chain joins TRBV28 and TRBJ1-4; unclear D gene. The germline gives CDR1 MDHEN, CDR2 SYDVKM. The CDR3 sequence is 17 residues long. V lost 2 bases and J 4 bases, leaving 17 bases between the germline ends. CDR3 sequence (DNA): TGTGCCAGCAGTTTAGAAGGGCGGGGTCTCCTTAATGAAAAACTGTTTTTT. Translation gives CASSLEGRGLLNEKLFF.

The V gene is TRBV18, the J gene TRBJ2-2, with 11 bases identical to TRBD1. V was pared by 3 bases and J by 2 bases, with 8 bases of the junction left unmatched. The CDR3 is 18 residues long. CDR1 and CDR2 from the germline V gene are KGHSH and LQKENI. The CDR3, as DNA: TGTGCCAGCTCACCTACCCGGGACAGGGGGGCTAACACCGGGGAGCTGTTTTTT. Protein product: CASSPTRDRGANTGELFF.

This clone has only one observation. The rearrangement joins TRBV5-1 to TRBJ2-2, with TRBD2 matching 7 bases. The V segment lost 0 bases and the J segment 2 bases; nucleotides outside the gene matches: 4. CDR1 SGHRS and CDR2 YFSETQ come from the germline V gene. The CDR3 sequence is 16 residues long. CDR3 coding DNA: TGCGCCAGCAGCTTGGTACGGGGGGTTAACACCGGGGAGCTGTTTTTT. It yields the protein CASSLVRGVNTGELFF.

The J gene is TRBJ1-4, the V gene TRBV11-2, with D perhaps matching TRBD1 (6 bases). In germline, CDR1 is SGHAT, CDR2 FQNNGV. CDR3 length: 15 amino acids. V was clipped by 5 bases and J by 7 bases, with 17 bases between them. CDR3 DNA sequence: TGTGCCAGCAGCCCGGGGGCAGGGGATGGTGAAAAACTGTTTTTT. Amino acids: CASSPGAGDGEKLFF.

J is TRBJ2-3 and V is TRBV27, with 9 bases matching TRBD2. The V segment lost 3 bases and the J segment 4 bases; nucleotides outside the gene matches: 8. Germline V gene sequence: CDR1 MNHEY, CDR2 SMNVEV (reference sequence). This CDR3 is built from 16 residues. In DNA form, the CDR3 reads TGTGCCAGCAGTTTCATCGGCGGGGGGGCCGCAGATACGCAGTATTTT. Translated: CASSFIGGGAADTQYF.

The rearrangement uses TRBV4-1 and TRBJ2-5; a weak D match, TRBD2 (6 bases). Trimming stripped 4 bases from V and 5 bases from J, with 17 bases between. The CDR3 length is 15 residues. In germline, CDR1 is MGHRA, CDR2 YSYEKL. CDR3 DNA sequence: TGCGCCAGCAGCCGGGGACTCGGTAGTCCGGAGACCCAGTACTTC. Amino acid sequence: CASSRGLGSPETQYF.

This clone was observed a handful of times. The genes are TRBV18 and TRBJ1-2, with D hard to call. The CDR3 is 14 amino acids. Germline V gene lookup returns CDR1 KGHSH and CDR2 LQKENI. Trimming stripped 1 base from V and 0 bases from J, with 6 bases between. CDR3 sequence reads: CASSPLSANYGYTF. DNA for the CDR3: TGTGCCAGCTCACCACTTTCCGCTAACTATGGCTACACCTTC.

The gene calls are TRBV24-1 and TRBJ1-5; the D is unclear. V was cut by 5 bases and J by 6 bases, with 13 bases left in between. Germline CDR1 and CDR2: KGHDR and SFDVKD. The CDR3 runs to 14 residues. CDR3 protein: CATSVAQTGQPQHF. The DNA for the CDR3 is TGTGCCACCAGTGTAGCACAGACGGGTCAGCCCCAGCATTTT.

This rearrangement joins TRBV10-1 to TRBJ1-3, with a weak D call TRBD1 (5 bases). CDR1 WNHNN and CDR2 SYGVQD come from the germline V gene (reference sequence). The V and J ends lost 10 bases and 3 bases respectively, with 16 bases between them. The CDR3 totals 14 residues. As DNA, the CDR3 is TGCGCCACCAGGGACCGGAGGGATGGAAACACCATATATTTT. The encoded protein is CATRDRRDGNTIYF.

CDR3 coding DNA: TGCGCCACCAATAGGGACGTCACCGGGGAGCTGTTTTTT. It codes for CATNRDVTGELFF. V usage is TRBV10-1 and J usage is TRBJ2-2, with D tentatively TRBD1 or TRBD2 (5 bases each). CDR3 length: 13 amino acids. Germline lookup yields CDR1 WNHNN and CDR2 SYGVQD (reference sequence). Trimming cost V 10 bases and J 4 bases, with 13 bases left between them.

The chain is built from TRBV9 and TRBJ1-2; TRBD1 is a possible D gene (5 bases). Germline CDR1 and CDR2: SGDLS and YYNGEE. V dropped 0 bases and J dropped 4 bases, with 16 bases sitting between them. The CDR3 is 16 residues long. The CDR3 loop is CASSVVGQGGSYGYTF. The DNA for the CDR3 is TGTGCCAGCAGCGTAGTCGGCCAGGGTGGAAGCTATGGCTACACCTTC.

The genes are TRBV5-1 and TRBJ1-5; 8 nucleotides align to TRBD1. CDR3 size: 13 residues. After removal of 4 bases from V and 15 bases from J, the junction contained 12 bases not matched to a gene. Germline CDR1 is SGHRS and CDR2 is YFSETQ. The CDR3 DNA is TGCGCCAGCAGCCCGGATTGGACAGGGCATTGGCATTTT. Its translation is CASSPDWTGHWHF.

J is TRBJ2-3 and V is TRBV9; D gene uncertain. The CDR3 contains 13 residues. Germline V lookup: CDR1 SGDLS, CDR2 YYNGEE. V gave up 4 bases and J gave up 1 base, with 7 bases separating them. CDR3 bases: TGTGCCAGCAGCTCCCCAGGCACAGATACGCAGTATTTT. Protein: CASSSPGTDTQYF.

The chain combines TRBV7-8 with TRBJ1-2; D not certain. The germline V and J ends were trimmed by 5 bases and 4 bases, with 8 bases remaining between them. Germline CDR1 and CDR2: SGHVS and FQNEAQ. The CDR3 contains 12 residues. The CDR3 DNA sequence: TGTGCCAGCAGCGGTCGGGGCTATGGCTACACCTTC. Translating gives CASSGRGYGYTF.

The chain is built from TRBV27 and TRBJ1-1; D gene uncertain. The CDR3 has 14 residues. Trimming pared 3 bases from V and 1 base from J, leaving 9 bases between. The germline V gene encodes CDR1 MNHEY and CDR2 SMNVEV (reference sequence). The CDR3 DNA sequence: TGTGCCAGCAGTTTGTCCTATCAGAACACTGAAGCTTTCTTT. Amino acid sequence: CASSLSYQNTEAFF.

V and J are TRBV6-1 and TRBJ1-5; 9 positions match TRBD1. Germline-derived CDR1 and CDR2 are MNHNS and SASEGT. The trim removed 10 bases at V and 5 bases at J, leaving 6 bases unmatched. This CDR3 is 13 amino acids long. CDR3 region: CATERQGDQPQHF. The CDR3 DNA sequence: TGTGCCACCGAAAGACAGGGGGATCAGCCCCAGCATTTT.

This clone was recorded a few times. This rearrangement joins TRBV5-1 to TRBJ1-6, with D maybe TRBD1 (5 bases). Per the germline V gene, CDR1 is SGHRS and CDR2 is YFSETQ. The V end was cut by 0 bases, the J end by 7 bases, with 11 bases between. The CDR3 consists of 15 residues. CDR3 protein: CASSLAQGRNSPLHF. In nucleotides, the CDR3 is TGCGCCAGCAGCTTGGCGCAGGGCCGCAATTCACCCCTCCACTTT.

CDR3 sequence reads: CASSFVYIDNEQFF. The DNA for the CDR3 is TGTGCCAGCAGTTTTGTGTATATTGACAATGAGCAGTTCTTC. The chain employs TRBV28 and TRBJ2-1, with D uncertain. In germline, CDR1 is MDHEN, CDR2 SYDVKM. V was trimmed by 3 bases and J by 5 bases, leaving 11 bases between them. The CDR3 is 14 amino acids. Looking up the rest from reference TRBV28 and TRBJ2-1 gives the full variable domain: DVKVTQSSRYLVKRTGEKVFLECVQDMDHENMFWYRQDPGLGLRLIYFSYDVKMKEKGDIPEGYSVSREKKERFSLILESASTNQTSMYLCASSFVYIDNEQFFGPGTRLTVL.

This clone was observed a single time. V and J are TRBV5-8 and TRBJ2-3; 9 bases agree with TRBD1. Looked up from germline, CDR1 is SGHTS and CDR2 is YDEGEE. The CDR3 spans 16 residues. J gave up 3 bases and V 2 bases, and 7 bases lay outside the gene matches. CDR3 sequence: CASSLGTGMRTDTQYF. The CDR3 DNA reads TGTGCCAGCAGCTTAGGGACAGGGATGCGGACAGATACGCAGTATTTT.

The chain recombines TRBV24-1 with TRBJ2-5; no clear D gene. Looked up from germline, CDR1 is KGHDR and CDR2 is SFDVKD. The V gene lost 5 bases and the J gene lost 7 bases, with 10 bases spanning the gap. This CDR3 has 12 residues. CDR3 protein: CATSGPEWTQYF. For the CDR3, the DNA is TGTGCCACCAGTGGCCCCGAATGGACCCAGTACTTC.